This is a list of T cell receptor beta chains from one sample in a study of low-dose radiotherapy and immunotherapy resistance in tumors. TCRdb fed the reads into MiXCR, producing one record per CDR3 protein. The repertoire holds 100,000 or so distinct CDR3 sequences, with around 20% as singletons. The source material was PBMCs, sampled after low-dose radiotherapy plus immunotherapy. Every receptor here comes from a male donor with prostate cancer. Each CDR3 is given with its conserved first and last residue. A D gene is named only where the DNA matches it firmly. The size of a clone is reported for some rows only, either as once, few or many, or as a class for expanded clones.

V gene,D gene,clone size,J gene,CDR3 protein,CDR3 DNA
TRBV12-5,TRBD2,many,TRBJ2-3,CAITSGFSTDTQYF,TGTGCCATCACTAGCGGGTTTAGCACAGATACGCAGTATTTT
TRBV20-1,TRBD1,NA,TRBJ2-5,CSAPTGTSETQYF,TGCAGTGCTCCGACAGGGACGTCGGAGACCCAGTACTTC
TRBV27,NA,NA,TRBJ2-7,CASSPGRYEQYF,TGTGCCAGCAGTCCAGGGAGATACGAGCAGTACTTC
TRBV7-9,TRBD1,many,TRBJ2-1,CASSGAGTGSSYNEQFF,TGTGCCAGCAGCGGGGCCGGGACAGGGTCTTCCTACAATGAGCAGTTCTTC
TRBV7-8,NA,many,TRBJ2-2,CASSLENSNTGELFF,TGTGCCAGCAGCTTAGAGAACAGTAACACCGGGGAGCTGTTTTTT
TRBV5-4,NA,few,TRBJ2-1,CASSPNVDGPWADEQFF,TGTGCCAGCAGCCCTAACGTCGATGGACCCTGGGCGGATGAGCAGTTCTTC
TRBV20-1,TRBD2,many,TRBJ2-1,CSARDVGASGGHEQFF,TGCAGTGCTAGAGATGTCGGGGCTAGCGGGGGCCATGAGCAGTTCTTC
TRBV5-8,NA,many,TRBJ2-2,CASTGGPSHTGELFF,TGTGCCAGCACAGGGGGGCCGAGCCACACCGGGGAGCTGTTTTTT
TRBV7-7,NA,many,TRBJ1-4,CASSKTTGFNEKLFF,TGTGCCAGCAGCAAAACAACAGGATTTAATGAAAAACTGTTTTTT
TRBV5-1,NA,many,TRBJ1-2,CASSLQGTDGYTF,TGCGCCAGCAGCTTGCAGGGTACGGATGGCTACACCTTC
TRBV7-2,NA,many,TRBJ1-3,CASSLTPPRAGSGNTIYF,TGTGCCAGCAGCCTAACGCCGCCTAGGGCCGGCTCTGGAAACACCATATATTTT
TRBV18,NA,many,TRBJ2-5,CASSPPGPSRPETQYF,TGTGCCAGCTCACCACCGGGCCCATCCCGCCCGGAGACCCAGTACTTC
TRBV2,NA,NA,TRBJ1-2,CASSDPGSSYGYTF,TGTGCCAGCAGTGACCCGGGCAGCTCCTATGGCTACACCTTC
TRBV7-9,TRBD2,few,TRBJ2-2,CASSLSGVQNTGELFF,TGTGCCAGCAGCTTAAGCGGGGTTCAGAACACCGGGGAGCTGTTTTTT
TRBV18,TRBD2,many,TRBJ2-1,CASSPERGGRNEQFF,TGTGCCAGCTCACCGGAGCGGGGGGGCAGGAATGAGCAGTTCTTC
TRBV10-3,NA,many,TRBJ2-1,CAISGRDIGNEQFF,TGTGCCATCAGTGGCCGGGACATAGGCAATGAGCAGTTCTTC
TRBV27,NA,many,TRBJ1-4,CASSPGEKLFF,TGTGCCAGCAGCCCCGGGGAAAAACTGTTTTTT
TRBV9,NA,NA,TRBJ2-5,CASSAPSPGATQYF,TGTGCCAGCAGCGCGCCTAGTCCGGGGGCGACCCAGTACTTC
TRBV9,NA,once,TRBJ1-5,CASSVGPERGDQPQHF,TGTGCCAGCAGCGTAGGACCCGAGAGGGGAGATCAGCCCCAGCATTTT
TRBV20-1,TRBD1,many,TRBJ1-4,CSATGQRNEKLFF,TGCAGTGCGACGGGACAGAGAAATGAAAAACTGTTTTTT
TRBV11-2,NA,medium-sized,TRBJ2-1,CASSPQGRYEQFF,TGTGCCAGCAGCCCGCAGGGGAGGTATGAGCAGTTCTTC
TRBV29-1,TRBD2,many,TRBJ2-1,CSVGSGEQFF,TGCAGCGTTGGTAGCGGGGAGCAGTTCTTC
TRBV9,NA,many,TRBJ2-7,CASSVTAGEQYF,TGTGCCAGCAGCGTGACGGCCGGCGAGCAGTACTTC
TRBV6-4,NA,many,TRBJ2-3,CATEQTGRAGRVYF,TGTGCCACCGAACAAACAGGGAGGGCCGGGCGCGTGTATTTT
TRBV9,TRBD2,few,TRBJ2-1,CASSVELAGANHNEQFF,TGTGCCAGCAGCGTCGAGCTAGCGGGGGCAAATCACAATGAGCAGTTCTTC
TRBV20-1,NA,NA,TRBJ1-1,CSARVGGTEAFF,TGCAGTGCCAGGGTGGGGGGCACTGAAGCTTTCTTT
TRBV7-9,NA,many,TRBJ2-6,CASSGGANSGANVLTF,TGTGCCAGCTCCGGAGGGGCTAACTCTGGGGCCAACGTCCTGACTTTC
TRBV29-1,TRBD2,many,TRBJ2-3,CSVAGLGGGTDTQYF,TGCAGCGTTGCGGGACTAGGGGGAGGCACCGATACGCAGTATTTT
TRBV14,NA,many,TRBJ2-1,CASSLRGYLSSYNEQFF,TGTGCCAGCAGCCTAAGGGGCTATCTGAGCTCCTACAATGAGCAGTTCTTC
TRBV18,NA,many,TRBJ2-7,CASSPGSLYEQYF,TGTGCCAGCTCACCAGGGAGCCTCTACGAGCAGTACTTC
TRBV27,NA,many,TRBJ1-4,CASSLFATNEKLFF,TGTGCCAGCAGTTTATTCGCAACTAATGAAAAACTGTTTTTT
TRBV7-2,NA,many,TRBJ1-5,CASSFWNQPQHF,TGTGCCAGCAGCTTCTGGAATCAGCCCCAGCATTTT
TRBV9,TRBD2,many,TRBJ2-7,CASSVDSGGAEEQYF,TGTGCCAGCAGCGTAGATAGCGGGGGGGCTGAAGAGCAGTACTTC
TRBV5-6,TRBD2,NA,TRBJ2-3,CASSLLAGGVNTQYF,TGTGCCAGCAGCCTACTAGCGGGGGGCGTAAATACGCAGTATTTT
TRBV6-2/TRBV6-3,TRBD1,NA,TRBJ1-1,CASLGGVEDRGAFF,TGTGCCAGCCTTGGGGGGGTCGAAGACAGGGGAGCTTTCTTT
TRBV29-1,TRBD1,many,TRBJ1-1,CSVSRGSTEAFF,TGCAGCGTTAGCAGGGGGAGCACTGAAGCTTTCTTT
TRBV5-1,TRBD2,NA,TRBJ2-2,CASTASGTNTGELFF,TGCGCCAGCACGGCTAGCGGGACGAACACCGGGGAGCTGTTTTTT
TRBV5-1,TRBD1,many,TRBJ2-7,CASSLWGGDRGPHEQYF,TGCGCCAGCAGCTTGTGGGGGGGGGACAGGGGGCCCCACGAGCAGTACTTC
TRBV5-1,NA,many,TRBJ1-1,CASSLRGGTEAFF,TGCGCCAGCAGCTTACGCGGGGGCACTGAAGCTTTCTTT
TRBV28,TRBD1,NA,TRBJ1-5,CASSPFGRGLFQPQHF,TGTGCCAGCAGTCCGTTTGGCAGGGGGCTGTTTCAGCCCCAGCATTTT
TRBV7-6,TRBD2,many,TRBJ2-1,CASSDGGVNEQFF,TGTGCCAGCAGTGATGGGGGGGTGAATGAGCAGTTCTTC
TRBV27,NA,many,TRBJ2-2,CASSLEERGTGELFF,TGTGCCAGCAGTTTGGAAGAAAGGGGTACCGGGGAGCTGTTTTTT
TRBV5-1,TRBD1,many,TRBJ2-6,CASRPTGAGANVLTF,TGCGCCAGCAGGCCTACAGGGGCTGGGGCCAACGTCCTGACTTTC
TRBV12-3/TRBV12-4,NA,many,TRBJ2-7,CASTPGVPTYEQYF,TGTGCCAGCACCCCGGGGGTTCCCACCTACGAGCAGTACTTC
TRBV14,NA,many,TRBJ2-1,CASSPTKGRGGNEQFF,TGTGCCAGCAGCCCCACGAAGGGGCGGGGTGGGAATGAGCAGTTCTTC
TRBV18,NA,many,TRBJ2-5,CASSPQNWETQYF,TGTGCCAGCTCACCTCAAAATTGGGAGACCCAGTACTTC
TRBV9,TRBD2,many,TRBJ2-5,CASSVMTSGGAETQYF,TGTGCCAGCAGCGTAATGACTAGCGGGGGGGCGGAGACCCAGTACTTC